This TCR beta chain stems from a study of CD8 T cells in Susac syndrome. Regarding the study as a whole: The study acknowledged a relatively small number of individuals in its TCR sequencing and HLA analysis.

Of note for this clonotype: What it binds is unknown.

Random hexamers were used to reverse transcribe an amount of about 0.45 to 1 ug RNA. TCR beta CDR3 was amplified by immunoSEQ multiplex PCR. This amplification extended across 54 Vbeta and 13 Jbeta segments. TCRdb reanalysed the immunoSEQ multiplex PCR reads using MiXCR and keeps one entry per CDR3 protein. The data show approximately 150,000 distinct CDR3 sequences, approximately 93% seen once. High-throughput TCR beta sequencing covered peripheral CD8+ and CD4+ T cells. TEMRA cells were FACS-enriched, with CD8+ and CD4+ T cells isolated negatively. CDR3 length equals 14 residues. V lost 0 bases and J lost 5, with 10 bases in between. From germline, CDR1 is LNHDA and CDR2 SQIVND (reference sequence).

This sequence was found in a human donor with multiple sclerosis. This chain joins TRBV19 and TRBJ1-1; TRBD1 is a possible D gene (6 bases). Specimen: CD4+ T cells from PBMCs. CDR3 region: CASSIDGRGTEAFF. The CDR3, as DNA: TGTGCCAGTAGTATAGACGGCAGGGGTACTGAAGCTTTCTTT.